Each of the 17 T cell receptor beta chains below was sequenced from the same sample in a study of T cell responses to AZD1222 COVID-19 vaccine. Here immunoSEQ multiplex PCR was the method, and the copy in TCRdb shows in-frame clones only, minus some. The sample carries roughly 100,000 clones, around nine tenths recorded once. The material was peripheral blood, obtained on day 0 of AZD1222 vaccination. The receptors stem from an adult in good health.

The CDR3 coding sequence is TGTGCCAGCAGCCAAGAACGTCCCGGGACAGGGCCTAACTATGGCTACACCTTC. Its translation: CASSQERPGTGPNYGYTF. The chain uses TRBV14 and TRBJ1-2, with TRBD1 matching 9 bases. The V and J ends lost 0 bases and 0 bases, in that order; junction bases with no gene match: 8. CDR3 length: 18 amino acids. CDR1 and CDR2 (germline): SGHDN, FVKESK.

The rearrangement links TRBV7-2 to TRBJ2-6; D might be TRBD1 (5 bases). The CDR3 totals 15 residues. The germline gives CDR1 SGHTA, CDR2 FQGNSA. Deletions cut 6 bases from V and 0 bases from J, with 9 bases between. The CDR3 region is CASRPRASGANVLTF. The DNA for the CDR3 is TGTGCCAGCAGACCCAGGGCCTCTGGGGCCAACGTCCTGACTTTC.

The V and J genes are TRBV7-3 and TRBJ2-3, with D hard to call. CDR3 length equals 14 residues. In germline, CDR1 is SGHTA, CDR2 FQGTGA. Trimming stripped 4 bases from V and 1 base from J, with 9 bases between. CDR3 sequence reads: CASSYFKRTDTQYF. The CDR3 nucleotides are TGTGCCAGCAGCTACTTTAAACGCACAGATACGCAGTATTTT.

The chain has TRBV27 and TRBJ1-6; the D is unclear. V lost 6 bases, J lost 6 bases, and 9 bases lay in between. Germline assignment: CDR1 MNHEY and CDR2 SMNVEV (reference sequence). The CDR3 is 13 amino acids. CDR3 bases: TGTGCCAGCAGACAGATCAGTAATTCACCCCTCCACTTT. Amino acids: CASRQISNSPLHF.

This clone was recorded once. This sequence joins TRBV6-5 and TRBJ2-7, with 8 bases matching TRBD1. The CDR3 contains 16 residues. Germline V gives CDR1 MNHEY, CDR2 SVGAGI. V lost 2 bases to trimming and J lost 4 bases; unmatched junction nucleotides: 10. CDR3 sequence: CASSYPGQGGLYEQYF. The DNA for the CDR3 is TGTGCCAGCAGTTACCCTGGACAGGGAGGATTGTACGAGCAGTACTTC.

The chain has TRBV5-1 and TRBJ1-4, with D perhaps TRBD1 (6 bases). The CDR3 contains 15 residues. The germline CDR1 and CDR2 sequences are SGHRS and YFSETQ. V lost 4 bases, J lost 7 bases, and 17 bases lay in between. The CDR3 DNA follows: TGCGCCAGCAGCCTAAGGGGGGATTTGGGTGAAAAACTGTTTTTT. Residues: CASSLRGDLGEKLFF.

The chain couples TRBV24-1 to TRBJ2-5, with 9 nucleotides matching TRBD1. Losses at the gene ends were 5 bases for V and 4 bases for J; bases not matched to a gene: 10. Germline V lookup: CDR1 KGHDR, CDR2 SFDVKD. This CDR3 has 16 amino acids. CDR3 nucleotide sequence: TGTGCCACCAGTGTCGCCGGGACAGGGCCAGGAGAGACCCAGTACTTC. Translating it yields CATSVAGTGPGETQYF.

This CDR3 reads CASRAGTANEKLFF. DNA for the CDR3: TGCGCCAGCAGGGCCGGGACAGCTAATGAAAAACTGTTTTTT. The V and J genes are TRBV5-1 and TRBJ1-4; 7 bases line up with TRBD1. Looked up from germline, CDR1 is SGHRS and CDR2 is YFSETQ. The CDR3 is made up of 14 amino acids. V lost 5 bases and J lost 3; bases outside the gene matches: 4. The whole variable domain, filled in from reference TRBV5-1 and TRBJ1-4, reads KAGVTQTPRYLIKTRGQQVTLSCSPISGHRSVSWYQQTPGQGLQFLFEYFSETQRNKGNFPGRFSGRQFSNSRSEMNVSTLELGDSALYLCASRAGTANEKLFFGSGTQLSVL.

About this clone itself: Mismatch with germline at one junction end may stem from a read error. The V and J genes are TRBV6-1 and TRBJ1-2; 10 bases align to TRBD1. The CDR3 is 13 amino acids. CDR1 and CDR2 (germline): MNHNS, SASEGT. CDR3 coding DNA: TGTGCCAGCAGTGAAGTAGAGACAGGGGGCTTCACCTTC. Translating it yields CASSEVETGGFTF.

The chain has TRBV19 and TRBJ2-3, with 8 bases that match TRBD2. The germline V gene has CDR1 LNHDA and CDR2 SQIVND (reference sequence). J lost 3 bases, V lost 7 bases, and 12 bases had no gene match. The CDR3 is 16 residues long. The DNA for the CDR3 is TGTGCCAGTACCTTACATGGGACTAGAGTGACAGATACGCAGTATTTT. Translated: CASTLHGTRVTDTQYF.

The chain couples TRBV6-4 to TRBJ1-1; D is ambiguous. The CDR3 contains 15 residues. Trimming removed 3 bases at V and 0 bases at J, with 11 bases between. Germline V gene data show CDR1 as MRHNA and CDR2 as SNTAGT. CDR3 sequence: CASSETGIMNTEAFF. The DNA for the CDR3 is TGTGCCAGCAGTGAAACTGGGATAATGAACACTGAAGCTTTCTTT.

The chain combines TRBV5-1 with TRBJ1-1, with D unresolved. V lost 1 base to trimming and J lost 7 bases, with 11 bases between them. CDR3 length: 13 residues. CDR1 and CDR2 from the germline V gene are SGHRS and YFSETQ. The CDR3 sequence is CASSLFGVGEAFF. DNA of the CDR3: TGCGCCAGCAGCTTGTTTGGGGTGGGTGAAGCTTTCTTT.

This sequence joins TRBV5-5 and TRBJ2-5; perhaps TRBD1 as D (8 bases). Trimming left V 4 bases short and J 7 bases short, with 14 bases between. The CDR3 loop spans 13 amino acids. CDR1 is SGHKS, CDR2 YYEKEE, per germline (reference sequence). The CDR3 sequence is CASSPDREGTQYF. The CDR3 DNA reads as TGTGCCAGCAGCCCGGACAGGGAGGGGACCCAGTACTTC.

V is TRBV5-1 and J is TRBJ2-2; D gene ambiguous. Germline CDR1 SGHRS, CDR2 YFSETQ. There are 13 residues in the CDR3. Trimming shortened V by 5 bases and J by 5 bases, and 10 bases separated the two germline ends. The DNA of the CDR3 is TGCGCCAGCAGACAAGATGGAACCGGGGAGCTGTTTTTT. Amino acid sequence: CASRQDGTGELFF.

This clone occurred once. The chain combines TRBV4-3 with TRBJ2-5; no definite D call. CDR1 LGHNA and CDR2 YSLEER come from the germline V gene. Between the trimmed V and J ends, which lost 2 bases and 5 bases, there was a span of 6 bases. This CDR3 contains 12 residues. Written as DNA, the CDR3 is TGCGCCAGCAGCCAACGTGGTGAGACCCAGTACTTC. It specifies CASSQRGETQYF.

This clone was seen a few times. The J gene is TRBJ2-1, the V gene TRBV2; 11 bases match TRBD2. The germline gives CDR1 SNHLY, CDR2 FYNNEI. The V gene end was trimmed by 6 bases and the J gene end by 4 bases; junction bases not matched to a gene: 5. The CDR3 runs 15 residues. The CDR3 reads CASRDSGGAYNEQFF. In DNA form, the CDR3 reads TGTGCCAGCAGGGATAGCGGGGGGGCTTACAATGAGCAGTTCTTC. Using reference TRBV2 and TRBJ2-1 for the parts outside the CDR3, the full variable domain is EPEVTQTPSHQVTQMGQEVILRCVPISNHLYFYWYRQILGQKVEFLVSFYNNEISEKSEIFDDQFSVERPDGSNFTLKIRSTKLEDSAMYFCASRDSGGAYNEQFFGPGTRLTVL.

This chain joins TRBV6-2 or TRBV6-3 and TRBJ1-5; 8 nucleotides match TRBD1. Germline assignment: CDR1 MNHEY and CDR2 SVGEGT. Trimming removed 5 bases from V and 1 base from J; junction bases left unmatched: 10. CDR3 size: 17 residues. The CDR3: CASSVPPGGISNQPQHF. The CDR3 nucleotides read TGTGCCAGCAGTGTCCCCCCAGGGGGCATAAGCAATCAGCCCCAGCATTTT.